This record covers a single T cell receptor beta chain. Its antigen remains unidentified. This specimen belongs to a study of CD8 T cells in ankylosing spondylitis. This CDR3 region has 15 residues. V shed 2 bases and J 4 bases; nucleotides not matched to a gene: 9. Germline V gene data show CDR1 as SGHDT and CDR2 as YYEEEE. Broader study findings: Characteristic of ankylosing spondylitis blood, it appeared, was a TCR beta motif comprising eight highly homologous variants. According to the report, clones linked to the disease were significantly enriched in matched synovial fluid samples taken from ankylosing spondylitis patients. A CD8+ phenotype characterized the disease-linked clones, which were relatively rare in peripheral blood. Certain motif variants had earlier appeared in reactive arthritis synovial fluid and blood.

Researchers built TCR beta libraries using quantitative 5'-RACE with molecular barcodes. TCRdb re-analysed the 5' RACE reads in MiXCR, keeping a single row per CDR3 protein. This sample has about 340,000 distinct CDR3 sequences; 7% to 9% occur once, and the top ten carry about 14%. This sequence joins TRBV5-6 and TRBJ2-7; TRBD1 aligns across 7 bases. The TCR was taken from a male donor with ankylosing spondylitis. The sequenced sample consisted of blood, either unsorted or a sorted T cell fraction (not recorded which). The CDR3 spells CASSFMGTAMYEQYF. As DNA, the CDR3 is TGTGCCAGCAGCTTCATGGGGACAGCCATGTACGAGCAGTACTTC.